Listed below are T cell receptor beta chains from one sample, sequenced in a study of blood T cell repertoires in COVID-19. Clones were read by immunoSEQ multiplex PCR, and TCRdb kept only the in-frame ones, dropping some. The table shows a few hundred thousand clones, with about 80% occurring only once. Input material: peripheral blood. The receptors were sampled from a person between 65 and 80 years old with COVID-19, enrolled during active disease. CDR3s include the opening cysteine and the closing phenylalanine or tryptophan. A D gene is named only where the DNA matches it firmly. A row's size may be missing; if present it is once, few, many or a size class.

cdr3_length j_call clone_size v_call d_call cdr3_nt cdr3_aa
15 TRBJ2-2 . TRBV28 . TGTGCCAGCAGTCCACAGCCTACGAACACCGGGGAGCTGTTTTTT CASSPQPTNTGELFF
15 TRBJ2-1 . TRBV25-1 . TGTGCCAGCAGTGAACCCAGGGTGGGCAACAATGAGCAGTTCTTC CASSEPRVGNNEQFF
13 TRBJ2-7 . TRBV4-2 . TGTGCCAGCAGCCAAGAAGCGGAACTACGGCAGTACTTC CASSQEAELRQYF
13 TRBJ2-5 . TRBV18 . TGTGCCAGCTCACCGCTCAGCCAAGAGACCCAGTACTTC CASSPLSQETQYF
14 TRBJ1-6 . TRBV25-1 TRBD1 TGTGCCAGCAGTGGAAGACAGGGTCATTCACCCCTCCACTTT CASSGRQGHSPLHF
17 TRBJ2-3 . TRBV24-1 TRBD1 TGTGCCACCAGTAAAACAGGGGGCGTCGGATCTCCAGATACGCAGTATTTT CATSKTGGVGSPDTQYF
13 TRBJ2-1 . TRBV2 TRBD2 TGTGCCAGCAGAACGGGAGGCTGGAATGAGCAGTTCTTC CASRTGGWNEQFF
16 TRBJ2-2 . TRBV18 . TGTGCCAGCTCACCTTCCCAGAGGTCCGGTACCGGGGAGCTGTTTTTT CASSPSQRSGTGELFF
18 TRBJ2-5 . TRBV9 TRBD2 TGTGCCAGCAGCGCCAGTCCTCCGGGGCTAGCGGGGGGAGAGACCCAGTACTTC CASSASPPGLAGGETQYF
16 TRBJ2-3 . TRBV5-1 TRBD2 TGCGCCAGCAGCTGGGGGAGCGGGGGGACCACAGATACGCAGTATTTT CASSWGSGGTTDTQYF
14 TRBJ2-1 . TRBV19 TRBD2 TGTGCCAGTAGACCTACTAGCGGGAATAATGAGCAGTTCTTC CASRPTSGNNEQFF
12 TRBJ2-7 . TRBV7-2 . TGTGCCAGCAGCTCGGACACCTACGAGCAGTACTTC CASSSDTYEQYF
14 TRBJ2-1 . TRBV6-6 . TGTGCCAGCAGTTACTTTTCGGGAGACAATGAGCAGTTCTTC CASSYFSGDNEQFF
13 TRBJ1-1 many TRBV2 TRBD1 TGTGCCAGCAGGAACAGGGGGTTTAATGAAGCTTTCTTT CASRNRGFNEAFF
15 TRBJ1-3 . TRBV19 . TGTGCCAGCACTCCGGGACTGTTCTCTGGAAACACCATATATTTT CASTPGLFSGNTIYF
12 TRBJ2-7 . TRBV6-2/TRBV6-3 . TGTGCCAGCAGTTACACTGCCTACGAGCAGTACTTC CASSYTAYEQYF
13 TRBJ2-7 . TRBV29-1 TRBD1 TGCAGCGTTGCAACCGGACAGGCCTACGAGCAGTACTTC CSVATGQAYEQYF
16 TRBJ1-5 . TRBV28 . TGTGCCAGCAGCCTGAGGGACATAATTAGCAATCAGCCCCAGCATTTT CASSLRDIISNQPQHF
17 TRBJ2-2 . TRBV7-2 . TGTGCCAGCAGCTCTCTACATCAGGGGAGTGGGTCCGGGGAGCTGTTTTTT CASSSLHQGSGSGELFF
15 TRBJ2-7 few TRBV15 TRBD1 TGTGCCACCAGCAGAGTCGGGACAGGGGTCGACGAGCAGTACTTC CATSRVGTGVDEQYF
16 TRBJ2-7 few TRBV11-2 TRBD2 TGTGCCAGCAGCCGACTTAGCGGGGGGTTCTCCTACGAGCAGTACTTC CASSRLSGGFSYEQYF
15 TRBJ2-5 . TRBV14 . TGTGCCAGCAGCCAAGTAACAGGGCTTCAAGAGACCCAGTACTTC CASSQVTGLQETQYF
16 TRBJ2-2 . TRBV15 TRBD2 TGTGCCACCAGCAGAGAACGGGCGGGGGTTACCGGGGAGCTGTTTTTT CATSRERAGVTGELFF
18 TRBJ2-6 . TRBV27 . TGTGCCAGCACCCATTACCGGGGAGGATCCTCTGGGGCCAACGTCCTGACTTTC CASTHYRGGSSGANVLTF
13 TRBJ2-7 few TRBV9 TRBD1 TGTGCCAGCAGCGTAGAAGGGGGCCGGGAGCAGTACTTC CASSVEGGREQYF
20 TRBJ2-4 once TRBV28 TRBD2 TGTGCCAGCAGCACCCCCGCTAGCGGGAGGGATAACTGGGCCAAAAACATTCAGTACTTC CASSTPASGRDNWAKNIQYF
17 TRBJ1-4 few TRBV6-1 TRBD1 TGTGCCAGCAGTGAGGTGGGACAGGGCGTTTTCCGAGAAAAACTGTTTTTT CASSEVGQGVFREKLFF
15 TRBJ2-1 few TRBV6-6 TRBD2 TGTGCCAGCAATCCGTCGGGCAGCGGGAAGAATGAGCAGTTCTTC CASNPSGSGKNEQFF
15 TRBJ1-6 few TRBV7-8 . TGTGCCAGCAGCCTCGAGCGCTCCTATAATTCACCCCTCCACTTT CASSLERSYNSPLHF
13 TRBJ2-1 . TRBV11-2 . TGTGCCAGCAGCTTACAACTGTACAATGAGCAGTTCTTC CASSLQLYNEQFF
14 TRBJ1-1 . TRBV2 . TGTGCCAGCAGTGGGGGCGTCTTGGACACTGAAGCTTTCTTT CASSGGVLDTEAFF
13 TRBJ1-2 . TRBV12-3/TRBV12-4 . TGTGCCAGCAGTTTTACAGTGAACTATGGCTACACCTTC CASSFTVNYGYTF
16 TRBJ2-6 . TRBV6-2/TRBV6-3 . TGTGCCAGCAGTTACGCCCCCCGGGGTGGGGCCAACGTCCTGACTTTC CASSYAPRGGANVLTF
16 TRBJ2-3 . TRBV9 TRBD2 TGTGCCAGCAGCGTTTCCCTAGCGGCTAGCACAGATACGCAGTATTTT CASSVSLAASTDTQYF
15 TRBJ2-7 . TRBV7-2 TRBD1 TGTGCCAGCAGCCGGAACGGACAGGAGCCCTACGAGCAGTACTTC CASSRNGQEPYEQYF
16 TRBJ2-3 . TRBV7-9 . TGTGCCAGCAGCTTGCGGGAGAGAAAAGGGGGAGATACGCAGTATTTT CASSLRERKGGDTQYF
15 TRBJ1-2 once TRBV19 . TGTGCCAGTAGTATAGATCGTGGGAGCCGGGAAGGCTACACCTTC CASSIDRGSREGYTF
12 TRBJ1-2 . TRBV19 TRBD1 TGTGCCAGTAGTGCAGGGGGCCGTGGCTACACCTTC CASSAGGRGYTF
16 TRBJ2-7 . TRBV4-2 TRBD2 TGTGCCAGCAGCCAATTTGATAGCGGGAGGTCAGGAGAGCAGTACTTC CASSQFDSGRSGEQYF
15 TRBJ1-5 . TRBV28 . TGTGCCAGCAGCCCTCAACCCCCTCGGGGGCAGCCCCAGCATTTT CASSPQPPRGQPQHF
19 TRBJ2-6 . TRBV18 TRBD1 TGTGCCAGCTCCTTGACTTCATTCCCCCCGGGACAGGGTTCCAACGTCCTGACTTTC CASSLTSFPPGQGSNVLTF
14 TRBJ2-7 . TRBV3-1/TRBV3-2 TRBD1 TGTGCCAGCAGCCACGGACAGGGAGCCTACGAGCAGTACTTC CASSHGQGAYEQYF
13 TRBJ2-3 . TRBV10-2 . TGCGCCAGCACCTTACCGGGCACAGATACGCAGTATTTT CASTLPGTDTQYF
13 TRBJ1-2 . TRBV6-2/TRBV6-3 . TGTGCCAGCAGTTACGGGGCAGATTATGGCTACACCTTC CASSYGADYGYTF
15 TRBJ1-6 few TRBV27 TRBD1 TGTGCCAGCAGTCGGTGGACAGGGTCGAATTCACCCCTCCACTTT CASSRWTGSNSPLHF
14 TRBJ1-6 . TRBV4-3 . TGCGCCAGCAGCCAAACCCGGGAAGGATCACCCCTCCACTTT CASSQTREGSPLHF
15 TRBJ1-1 . TRBV7-6 TRBD1 TGTGCCAGCAGCTCAGGACAGGGGGCGAACACTGAAGCTTTCTTT CASSSGQGANTEAFF
14 TRBJ1-1 . TRBV6-5 TRBD1 TGTGCCAGCAGTAAGGTGGGGACAGGGATTCAAGCTTTCTTT CASSKVGTGIQAFF
13 TRBJ2-3 once TRBV5-4 TRBD2 TGTGCCAGCAGCTTTGGCCAGCGGGAGTGGCAGTATTTT CASSFGQREWQYF
15 TRBJ2-7 . TRBV19 TRBD2 TGTGCCAGTAGTATACAAGCGGGAGGAAGTAACGAGCAGTACTTC CASSIQAGGSNEQYF
15 TRBJ2-3 few TRBV27 . TGTGCCAGCAGTTCCACCGGCAGGGGCACAGATACGCAGTATTTT CASSSTGRGTDTQYF
15 TRBJ2-1 . TRBV5-1 . TGCGCCAGCAGCTTCTCGGGAGTTTCCTACAATGAGCAGTTCTTC CASSFSGVSYNEQFF
16 TRBJ2-1 . TRBV5-1 TRBD2 TGCGCCAGCAGCAACCTAGCGGCCGGCCGAGACAATGAGCAGTTCTTC CASSNLAAGRDNEQFF
15 TRBJ2-5 . TRBV5-4 . TGTGCCAGCAGCTTTCGTCGGGGGGCGCGAGAGACCCAGTACTTC CASSFRRGARETQYF